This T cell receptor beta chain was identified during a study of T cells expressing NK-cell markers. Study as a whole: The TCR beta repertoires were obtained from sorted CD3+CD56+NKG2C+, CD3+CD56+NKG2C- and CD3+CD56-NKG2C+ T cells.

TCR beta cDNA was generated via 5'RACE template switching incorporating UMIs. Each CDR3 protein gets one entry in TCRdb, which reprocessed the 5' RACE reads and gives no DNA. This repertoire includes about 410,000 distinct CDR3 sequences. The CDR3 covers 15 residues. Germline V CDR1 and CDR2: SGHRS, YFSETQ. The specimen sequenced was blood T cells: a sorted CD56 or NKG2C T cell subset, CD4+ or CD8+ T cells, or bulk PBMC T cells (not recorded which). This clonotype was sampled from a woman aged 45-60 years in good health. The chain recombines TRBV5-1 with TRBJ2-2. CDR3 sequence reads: CASSLDGRLTGELFF.